This is a list of T cell receptor beta chains from one sample in a study of blood T cells in healthy people across ages. TCRdb called the 5' RACE reads again in MiXCR, with one record for every CDR3 protein. The sample contains around 990,000 distinct CDR3 sequences, roughly a quarter of which appear only once. This sample also belongs to another study, concerning T cells of mothers and their children.

Input material: blood. The origin of the receptors is a girl aged 2-10 years in good health. The CDR3 runs from the conserved cysteine through the conserved F or W. The D gene is left open where the match is weak. Not all rows give a size; the values are once, few, many and, for expanded clones, a class.

D,V,size,J,CDR3,DNA
TRBD1,TRBV29-1,NA,TRBJ2-1,CSVQQGNEQFF,TGCAGCGTTCAACAGGGGAATGAGCAGTTCTTC
NA,TRBV2,few,TRBJ2-3,CASRRTFGTDTQYF,TGTGCCAGCAGGAGGACATTCGGGACAGATACGCAGTATTTT
TRBD1,TRBV6-2/TRBV6-3,few,TRBJ2-3,CATSNRDRGYFANTDTQYF,TGTGCCACTTCAAACCGGGACAGGGGATATTTCGCGAACACAGATACGCAGTATTTT
TRBD2,TRBV5-5,NA,TRBJ2-1,CASSLTTSSNEQFF,TGTGCCAGCAGCCTGACGACTAGCAGTAATGAGCAGTTCTTC
TRBD2,TRBV6-1,few,TRBJ2-2,CASGAGNTGELFF,TGTGCCAGCGGAGCGGGAAACACCGGGGAGCTGTTTTTT
NA,TRBV19,NA,TRBJ1-2,CASSIGAREFGYTF,TGTGCCAGTAGTATTGGGGCGAGGGAGTTTGGCTACACCTTC
NA,TRBV12-3/TRBV12-4,NA,TRBJ2-5,CASSSGALVIETQYF,TGTGCCAGCAGTTCTGGTGCCCTCGTTATTGAGACCCAGTACTTC
NA,TRBV29-1,few,TRBJ2-7,CSVEVRQPYEQYF,TGCAGCGTTGAAGTTCGCCAGCCCTACGAGCAGTACTTC
NA,TRBV2,NA,TRBJ2-2,CASSGGGRANTGELFF,TGTGCCAGCAGTGGAGGTGGCAGGGCTAACACCGGGGAGCTGTTTTTT
TRBD1,TRBV4-3,few,TRBJ2-5,CASSPRDRGKTQYF,TGCGCCAGCAGCCCCCGGGACAGGGGGAAGACCCAGTACTTC
NA,TRBV6-5,NA,TRBJ2-1,CASSYAGHQFF,TGTGCCAGCAGTTACGCCGGACACCAGTTCTTC
TRBD1,TRBV7-9,few,TRBJ2-5,CASSLLTGVGETQYF,TGTGCCAGCAGCTTGCTGACAGGGGTTGGGGAGACCCAGTACTTC
NA,TRBV29-1,few,TRBJ2-7,CSVTGLGVSYEQYF,TGCAGCGTCACAGGTTTAGGGGTCTCCTACGAGCAGTACTTC
TRBD2,TRBV4-3,NA,TRBJ2-1,CASSQDRLAGGNEQFF,TGCGCCAGCAGCCAGGATCGGCTAGCGGGGGGCAATGAGCAGTTCTTC
TRBD1,TRBV9,few,TRBJ2-3,CASSTPWTGGTDTQYF,TGTGCCAGCAGCACCCCCTGGACAGGAGGCACAGATACGCAGTATTTT
TRBD1,TRBV15,few,TRBJ1-1,CATTQGDTEAFF,TGTGCCACCACCCAGGGGGACACTGAAGCTTTCTTT
NA,TRBV7-3,many,TRBJ2-6,CASSLNPSGANVLTF,TGTGCCAGCAGCTTAAACCCATCTGGGGCCAACGTCCTGACTTTC
NA,TRBV3-1,few,TRBJ2-5,CASSQVFPGETQYF,TGTGCCAGCAGCCAAGTCTTTCCTGGAGAGACCCAGTACTTC
NA,TRBV3-1,NA,TRBJ2-3,CASSQDEHQGTDTQYF,TGTGCCAGCAGCCAAGACGAACATCAGGGCACAGATACGCAGTATTTT
NA,TRBV7-8,NA,TRBJ2-7,CASSLLSSGNYEQYF,TGTGCCAGCAGCTTACTATCAAGCGGTAACTACGAGCAGTACTTC
TRBD1,TRBV6-1,few,TRBJ2-5,CASSVSTGVGTQYF,TGTGCCAGCAGTGTCTCGACAGGGGTGGGGACCCAGTACTTC
TRBD1,TRBV29-1,NA,TRBJ2-5,CSVEGQGANQETQYF,TGCAGCGTTGAGGGACAGGGGGCTAACCAAGAGACCCAGTACTTC
NA,TRBV5-6,NA,TRBJ2-7,CASSFHATNSYEQYF,TGTGCCAGCAGCTTTCACGCGACAAATTCCTACGAGCAGTACTTC
NA,TRBV6-6,NA,TRBJ2-7,CATADLRYEQYF,TGTGCCACCGCGGACCTCCGATACGAGCAGTACTTC
TRBD2,TRBV11-2,NA,TRBJ2-3,CASSLDPGGGTDTQYF,TGTGCCAGCAGCTTAGATCCGGGAGGCGGGACAGATACGCAGTATTTT
TRBD2,TRBV6-5,NA,TRBJ2-1,CASSYGLAGGIEF,TGTGCCAGCAGTTACGGCTTAGCGGGGGGAATAGAGTTC
TRBD2,TRBV7-9,few,TRBJ2-1,CASSPPGLAGITEQFF,TGTGCCAGCAGCCCCCCCGGACTAGCGGGGATCACTGAGCAGTTCTTC
NA,TRBV7-8,many,TRBJ2-3,CASTGGNTDTQYF,TGTGCCAGCACAGGGGGGAACACAGATACGCAGTATTTT